This T cell receptor (beta chain) was recovered during a study of beta chain features in type 1 diabetes. This clone was seen more than once but under ten times. V was pared by 3 bases and J by 3 bases, with 6 bases between. The CDR3 runs to 12 residues. The germline V gene has CDR1 SGHAT and CDR2 FQNNGV. TCRB transcripts that were expressed got sequenced, as all of the isolated RNA had been reverse transcribed. Using immunoSEQ multiplex PCR, the repertoire was profiled, and TCRdb retains in-frame clones only, with some absent. The data hold under 500,000 clones, with 25% to 35% observed a single time.

The material sequenced was naive CD4+ T cells from blood. The receptor's source is a man aged 18-30 years in good health. The chain combines TRBV11-2 with TRBJ2-7; D is unclear. DNA for the CDR3: TGTGCCAGCAGCTTCCTCGGCTACGAGCAGTACTTC. Amino acid sequence: CASSFLGYEQYF.